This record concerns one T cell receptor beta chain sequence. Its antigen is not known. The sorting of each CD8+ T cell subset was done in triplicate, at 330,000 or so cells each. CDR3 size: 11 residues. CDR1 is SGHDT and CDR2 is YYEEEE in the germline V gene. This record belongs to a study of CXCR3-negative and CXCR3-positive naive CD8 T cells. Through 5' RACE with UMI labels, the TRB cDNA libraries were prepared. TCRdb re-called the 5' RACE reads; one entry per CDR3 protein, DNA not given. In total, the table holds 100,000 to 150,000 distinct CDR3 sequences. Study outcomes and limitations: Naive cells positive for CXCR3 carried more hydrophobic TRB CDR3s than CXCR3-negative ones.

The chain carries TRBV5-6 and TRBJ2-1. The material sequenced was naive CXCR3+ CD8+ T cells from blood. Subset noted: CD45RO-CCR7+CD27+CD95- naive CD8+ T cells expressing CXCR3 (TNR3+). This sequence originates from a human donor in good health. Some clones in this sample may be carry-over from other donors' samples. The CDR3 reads CASSLGGEQFF.